This is a list of T cell receptor beta chains from one sample in a study of cytomegalovirus exposure and HLA in healthy donors. Measured with immunoSEQ multiplex PCR; TCRdb has only the in-frame clones, and not every one. The sample table includes around 40,000 clones. Sequenced input: PBMCs. The receptors here all came from a man aged 25 to 40 in good health and CMV-seronegative. The CDR3 runs from the conserved cysteine through the conserved F or W. Each record gives: CDR3 protein, CDR3 DNA, clone size, V gene, J gene, D gene. D genes are given only for firm matches. The size of a clone is reported for some rows only, either as once, few or many, or as a class for expanded clones.

CASSEPLAGGVDTQYF	TGTGCCAGCAGTGAACCATTAGCGGGGGGCGTAGATACGCAGTATTTT	-	TRBV6-1	TRBJ2-3	TRBD2
CASSLRQGYGYTF	TGTGCCAGCAGTTTAAGGCAGGGCTATGGCTACACCTTC	-	TRBV27	TRBJ1-2	-
CAWRARGREQYF	TGTGCCTGGAGGGCCAGGGGGAGGGAGCAGTACTTC	-	TRBV30	TRBJ2-7	-
CASSFGTGFGTEAFF	TGCGCCAGCAGCTTTGGGACAGGGTTCGGCACTGAAGCTTTCTTT	-	TRBV5-1	TRBJ1-1	TRBD1
CASSLQQGFEKLFF	TGTGCCAGCAGCTTGCAACAGGGGTTTGAAAAACTGTTTTTT	-	TRBV5-6	TRBJ1-4	TRBD1
CASSAGQGVEKLFF	TGTGCCAGCAGCGCCGGACAGGGGGTAGAAAAACTGTTTTTT	-	TRBV9	TRBJ1-4	TRBD1
CASSWGVYAYEQYF	TGTGCCAGCAGCTGGGGAGTTTACGCCTACGAGCAGTACTTC	-	TRBV25-1	TRBJ2-7	-
CARGGDYQPQHF	TGTGCCAGGGGCGGGGACTATCAGCCCCAGCATTTT	-	TRBV19	TRBJ1-5	-
CASSPIRVLSNQPQHF	TGTGCCAGTAGCCCAATTAGAGTGTTAAGCAATCAGCCCCAGCATTTT	-	TRBV19	TRBJ1-5	-
CASSQETRGRGEQYF	TGTGCCAGCAGCCAAGAAACCAGAGGTAGAGGGGAGCAGTACTTC	-	TRBV14	TRBJ2-7	-
CASSPDRRNIQYF	TGTGCCAGCAGTCCAGACAGGAGAAACATTCAGTACTTC	-	TRBV14	TRBJ2-4	-
CASRLLPSYNEQFF	TGTGCCAGCAGGCTACTTCCCTCCTACAATGAGCAGTTCTTC	-	TRBV6-4	TRBJ2-1	-
CAIRTTQLNTEAFF	TGTGCCATCAGGACGACCCAACTAAACACTGAAGCTTTCTTT	-	TRBV10-3	TRBJ1-1	-
CASSRASGTGNEQFF	TGTGCCAGCAGCCGTGCTAGCGGAACTGGGAATGAGCAGTTCTTC	-	TRBV14	TRBJ2-1	TRBD2
CASRPTGRGEKLFF	TGTGCCAGCAGACCGACAGGGCGAGGGGAAAAACTGTTTTTT	-	TRBV6-5	TRBJ1-4	TRBD1
CASSYSRPSSGNTIYF	TGTGCCAGCAGTTACTCGCGGCCCTCCTCTGGAAACACCATATATTTT	-	TRBV6-5	TRBJ1-3	-
CASSLGLVLTRTGSTDTQYF	TGCGCCAGCAGCTTGGGATTAGTTCTGACGCGCACGGGGAGCACAGATACGCAGTATTTT	-	TRBV5-1	TRBJ2-3	-
CASSPDRHGYTF	TGTGCCAGCTCCCCTGACAGGCATGGCTACACCTTC	-	TRBV18	TRBJ1-2	-
CASSERSGMPQHF	TGCGCCAGCTCAGAACGGTCAGGGATGCCCCAGCATTTT	-	TRBV10-1	TRBJ1-5	-
CASSRRGDSDNEQFF	TGCGCCAGCAGTCGGAGAGGAGACTCCGACAATGAGCAGTTCTTC	-	TRBV5-1	TRBJ2-1	-
CASSAGQSASTDTQYF	TGTGCCAGCAGCGCCGGACAGTCAGCTAGCACAGATACGCAGTATTTT	-	TRBV9	TRBJ2-3	-
CAIAGDDQPQHF	TGTGCCATCGCGGGGGATGATCAGCCCCAGCATTTT	-	TRBV10-3	TRBJ1-5	-
CASRTRLAASTDTQYF	TGTGCCAGCAGGACGCGACTAGCAGCTAGCACAGATACGCAGTATTTT	-	TRBV5-6	TRBJ2-3	TRBD2
CSVAGLAPEETQYF	TGCAGCGTTGCCGGACTAGCGCCAGAAGAGACCCAGTACTTC	-	TRBV29-1	TRBJ2-5	TRBD2
CASSQEQGDYEQYF	TGCGCCAGCAGCCAAGAGCAGGGGGACTACGAGCAGTACTTC	-	TRBV4-3	TRBJ2-7	TRBD1
CASSYSASGIVDTQYF	TGTGCCAGCAGTTACTCGGCTAGCGGGATCGTGGATACGCAGTATTTT	-	TRBV6-5	TRBJ2-3	TRBD2
CASTDSQVQYF	TGTGCCAGCACGGACTCGCAGGTGCAGTACTTC	-	TRBV7-9	TRBJ2-7	-
CASSGTRGSYGYTF	TGTGCCAGCAGTGGGACTAGGGGGAGCTATGGCTACACCTTC	-	TRBV6-5	TRBJ1-2	-
CATNRDRGHNEQFF	TGTGCCACCAATAGGGACAGGGGTCACAATGAGCAGTTCTTC	-	TRBV15	TRBJ2-1	TRBD1
CASSEALQGAYEQYF	TGTGCCAGCAGTGAAGCGCTACAGGGGGCCTACGAGCAGTACTTC	-	TRBV6-1	TRBJ2-7	TRBD1
CASSYRVAGAFGEQYF	TGTGCCAGCAGCTACCGGGTAGCGGGGGCCTTCGGCGAGCAGTACTTC	-	TRBV5-4	TRBJ2-7	TRBD2
CASARQGGGTGELFF	TGCGCCAGCGCAAGGCAGGGGGGAGGCACCGGGGAGCTGTTTTTT	-	TRBV5-1	TRBJ2-2	-
CAWTRAGLGTEAFF	TGTGCCTGGACCCGGGCTGGACTGGGCACTGAAGCTTTCTTT	-	TRBV30	TRBJ1-1	-
CASSTTNGNTIYF	TGTGCCAGTAGTACCACTAACGGAAACACCATATATTTT	-	TRBV19	TRBJ1-3	-
CAWSSRTSGRDTQYF	TGTGCCTGGAGTTCCCGGACTAGCGGAAGGGATACGCAGTATTTT	-	TRBV30	TRBJ2-3	TRBD2
CASSYSTISGNTIYF	TGTGCCAGCAGTTACTCAACTATATCTGGAAACACCATATATTTT	-	TRBV6-5	TRBJ1-3	-
CAWGAGKQPQHF	TGTGCCTGGGGAGCAGGGAAACAGCCCCAGCATTTT	-	TRBV30	TRBJ1-5	-
CASSIGQGGPPQHF	TGTGCCAGTAGTATAGGACAGGGTGGTCCGCCCCAGCATTTT	-	TRBV19	TRBJ1-5	TRBD1
CASSQPSSGGSYEQYF	TGTGCCAGCAGCCAACCCTCTTCGGGAGGCTCCTACGAGCAGTACTTC	-	TRBV4-2	TRBJ2-7	TRBD2
CASSFTVSSETQYF	TGTGCCAGCAGCTTTACAGTTTCATCCGAGACCCAGTACTTC	-	TRBV9	TRBJ2-5	-
CASSQGQGTNYGYTF	TGCGCCAGCAGCCAGGGACAGGGGACTAACTATGGCTACACCTTC	-	TRBV4-1	TRBJ1-2	TRBD1
CASSLVLAGGYNEQFF	TGCGCCAGCAGCTTGGTTCTAGCGGGAGGCTACAATGAGCAGTTCTTC	-	TRBV5-1	TRBJ2-1	TRBD2
CASSLGWGPQPVLYGYTF	TGTGCCAGCAGCTTAGGTTGGGGGCCTCAGCCGGTACTATATGGCTACACCTTC	-	TRBV7-8	TRBJ1-2	-
CASSMGQGDQPQHF	TGTGCCAGCAGCATGGGACAGGGGGATCAGCCCCAGCATTTT	-	TRBV7-8	TRBJ1-5	TRBD1
CASSSIAGGRADTQYF	TGTGCCAGCAGTTCCATAGCGGGGGGGCGTGCAGATACGCAGTATTTT	-	TRBV6-5	TRBJ2-3	TRBD2
CASSVGEGRVNTEAFF	TGTGCCAGCAGTGTAGGGGAGGGGCGGGTGAACACTGAAGCTTTCTTT	-	TRBV6-1	TRBJ1-1	-
CASRQLDILAFF	TGTGCCAGCAGACAATTAGACATACTCGCTTTCTTT	-	TRBV4-2	TRBJ1-1	-
CASSIDGQIYEQYF	TGTGCCAGTAGTATAGATGGGCAGATCTACGAGCAGTACTTC	-	TRBV19	TRBJ2-7	-
CASSQAVNTEAFF	TGCGCCAGCAGCCAAGCCGTGAACACTGAAGCTTTCTTT	-	TRBV4-1	TRBJ1-1	-
CASSARLVAGETQYF	TGTGCTAGCAGCGCCCGACTAGTAGCGGGGGAGACCCAGTACTTC	-	TRBV7-7	TRBJ2-5	TRBD2
CASSLSGRDNSPLHF	TGTGCCAGCAGTTTGTCGGGCAGGGATAATTCACCCCTCCACTTT	-	TRBV27	TRBJ1-6	-
CAAGDEQFF	TGTGCCGCGGGGGATGAGCAGTTCTTC	medium-sized	TRBV10-3	TRBJ2-1	TRBD2
CASSRIVAGGANEQFF	TGTGCCAGCAGCCGTATAGTAGCGGGAGGTGCAAATGAGCAGTTCTTC	-	TRBV7-7	TRBJ2-1	TRBD2
CASSPRDAETQYF	TGTGCCAGCAGCCCGCGGGATGCAGAGACCCAGTACTTC	-	TRBV5-4	TRBJ2-5	-